The source of this TCR beta chain is a study of vaccination and CD4 T cells after COVID-19. Study-wide results and caveats: Convalescent patients gained a median approximately 90% of their reactive clones only post-vaccination. Reactive clonotype counts went from median roughly 19 after infection to around 38 after vaccination, nonsignificantly.

Points on this clonotype: Antigen: not known.

The assay that was used to sequence DNA from cultured CD4+ T cells was the Oncomine TCR Beta short-read assay. Cultures of CD4+ T cells served as the source for extracting genomic DNA. A single record per CDR3 protein comes from TCRdb applying MiXCR to the PCR reads. The data show roughly 19,000 distinct CDR3 sequences, 60% to 75% seen once. Treatment reported: roughly ten-day PBMC culture with coronavirus spike peptide pools or control peptides (ViraFEST assay). Expansion of antigen-specific T cells with peptide pools by ViraFEST preceded sequencing of TCRs. This receptor was taken from a human donor who had recovered from COVID-19. Sequencing used CD4+ T cells from blood, cultured in vitro.

DNA for the CDR3: TGCAGTGCTTCCCCGACTAGCGGGGTTGTGGAGACCCAGTACTTC. Translated: CSASPTSGVVETQYF. The V gene is TRBV20-1, the J gene TRBJ2-5; TRBD2 aligns across 11 bases. The CDR3 has 15 residues. Unmatched junction bases numbered 10, after V lost 5 bases and J lost 5 bases. In germline, CDR1 is DFQATT, CDR2 SNEGSKA (reference sequence).